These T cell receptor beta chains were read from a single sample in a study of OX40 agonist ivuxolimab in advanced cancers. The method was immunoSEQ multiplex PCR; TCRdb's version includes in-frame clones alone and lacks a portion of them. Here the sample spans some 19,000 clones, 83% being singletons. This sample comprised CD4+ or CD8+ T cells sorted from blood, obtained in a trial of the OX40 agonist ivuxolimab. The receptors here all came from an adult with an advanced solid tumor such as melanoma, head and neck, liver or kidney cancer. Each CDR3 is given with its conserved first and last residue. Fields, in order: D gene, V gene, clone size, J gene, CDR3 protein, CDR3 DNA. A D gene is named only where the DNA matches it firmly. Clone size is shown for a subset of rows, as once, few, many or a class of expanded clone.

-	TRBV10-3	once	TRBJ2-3	CAISVGDIYSSTDTQYF	TGTGCCATCAGTGTCGGTGACATTTACTCTAGCACAGATACGCAGTATTTT
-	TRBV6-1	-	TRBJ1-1	CASSESVGGAAEAFF	TGTGCCAGCAGTGAGAGTGTCGGGGGCGCGGCTGAAGCTTTCTTT
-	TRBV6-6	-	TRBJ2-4	CASSYSWVAKNIQYF	TGTGCCAGCAGTTACAGTTGGGTAGCCAAAAACATTCAGTACTTC
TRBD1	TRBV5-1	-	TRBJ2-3	CASSLYNTGGTSTDTQYF	TGCGCCAGCAGCCTTTACAATACAGGGGGCACTAGCACAGATACGCAGTATTTT
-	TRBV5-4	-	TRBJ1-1	CASSRLMNTEAFF	TGTGCCAGCAGCCGGCTGATGAACACTGAAGCTTTCTTT
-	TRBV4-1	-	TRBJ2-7	CASSPGGKSYEQYF	TGCGCCAGCAGCCCGGGGGGCAAGTCCTACGAGCAGTACTTC
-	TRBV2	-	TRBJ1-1	CASSPGPLSAEAFF	TGTGCCAGCAGTCCCGGGCCGCTTAGCGCTGAAGCTTTCTTT
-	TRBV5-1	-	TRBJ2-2	CASSWDLGTDYTGELFF	TGCGCCAGCAGCTGGGACCTGGGGACCGACTACACCGGGGAGCTGTTTTTT
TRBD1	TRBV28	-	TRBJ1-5	CASSLDRVGAQPQHF	TGTGCCAGCAGCTTGGACAGGGTAGGTGCTCAGCCCCAGCATTTT
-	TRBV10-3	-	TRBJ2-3	CAISESTSTDTQYF	TGTGCCATCAGTGAGTCGACCAGCACAGATACGCAGTATTTT
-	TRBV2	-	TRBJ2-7	CASSEGYEQYF	TGTGCCAGCAGCGAGGGCTACGAGCAGTACTTC
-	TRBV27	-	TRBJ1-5	CASSLFDEGPQHF	TGTGCCAGCAGTTTATTTGACGAGGGGCCCCAGCATTTT
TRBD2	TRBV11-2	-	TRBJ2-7	CASSGGGTYEQYF	TGTGCCAGCAGTGGCGGGGGGACCTACGAGCAGTACTTC
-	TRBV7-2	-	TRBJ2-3	CASSFRVAGATRDTQYF	TGTGCCAGCAGCTTTCGGGTCGCGGGGGCCACCCGGGATACGCAGTATTTT
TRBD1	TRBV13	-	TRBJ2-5	CASSSGQGAEETQYF	TGTGCCAGCAGCTCGGGACAGGGGGCAGAAGAGACCCAGTACTTC
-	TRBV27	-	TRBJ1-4	CASSLGLSNEKLFF	TGTGCCAGCAGTTTGGGACTGTCGAATGAAAAACTGTTTTTT
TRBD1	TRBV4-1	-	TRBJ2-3	CASSHSADRGTDTQYF	TGCGCCAGCAGCCACTCCGCCGACAGGGGCACAGATACGCAGTATTTT
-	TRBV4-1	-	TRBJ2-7	CASSQVARSYEQYF	TGCGCCAGCAGCCAAGTGGCGCGCTCCTACGAGCAGTACTTC
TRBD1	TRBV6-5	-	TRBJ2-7	CASTDRASYEQYF	TGTGCCAGCACAGACAGGGCCTCCTACGAGCAGTACTTC
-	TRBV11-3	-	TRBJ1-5	CASSPRQRRNQPQHF	TGTGCCAGCAGCCCCCGTCAGCGGCGCAATCAGCCCCAGCATTTT
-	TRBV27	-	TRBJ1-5	CASSYEGGGQPQHF	TGTGCCAGCAGTTACGAGGGGGGAGGTCAGCCCCAGCATTTT
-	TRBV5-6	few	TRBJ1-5	CASSPKKRENQPQHF	TGTGCCAGCAGCCCAAAAAAGAGGGAAAATCAGCCCCAGCATTTT
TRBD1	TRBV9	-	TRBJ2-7	CASSVSTGQGSEQYF	TGTGCCAGCAGCGTAAGTACGGGACAGGGTTCCGAGCAGTACTTC
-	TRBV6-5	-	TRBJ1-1	CASSYSWDGLNTEAFF	TGTGCCAGCAGTTACTCTTGGGACGGCTTGAACACTGAAGCTTTCTTT
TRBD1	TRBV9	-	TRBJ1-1	CASSAGTGPNTEAFF	TGTGCCAGCAGCGCAGGGACAGGACCGAACACTGAAGCTTTCTTT
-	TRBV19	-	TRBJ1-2	CASSIAPGANYGYTF	TGTGCCAGTAGTATAGCCCCCGGGGCGAACTATGGCTACACCTTC
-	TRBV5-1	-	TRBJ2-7	CASSYQRTATYEQYF	TGCGCCAGCAGCTACCAGCGGACAGCTACCTACGAGCAGTACTTC
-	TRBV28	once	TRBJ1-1	CASSLYPQDSLMNTEAFF	TGTGCCAGCAGTTTATACCCCCAGGACAGCCTTATGAACACTGAAGCTTTCTTT
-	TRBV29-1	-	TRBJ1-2	CSALPIDGYTF	TGCAGCGCTCTCCCGATCGATGGCTACACCTTC
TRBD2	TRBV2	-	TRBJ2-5	CASSEAGRGVYQETQYF	TGTGCCAGCAGTGAAGCGGGGCGGGGGGTGTACCAAGAGACCCAGTACTTC
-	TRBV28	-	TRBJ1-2	CASSQQGNYGYTF	TGTGCCAGCAGTCAACAGGGAAACTATGGCTACACCTTC
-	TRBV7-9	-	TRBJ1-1	CASSLTENTEAFF	TGTGCCAGCAGCTTAACAGAGAACACTGAAGCTTTCTTT
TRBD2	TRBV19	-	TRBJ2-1	CASSSGTSGIVDEQFF	TGTGCCAGTAGTTCCGGGACTAGCGGGATAGTAGATGAGCAGTTCTTC
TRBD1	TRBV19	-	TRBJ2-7	CATSSGTAYEQYF	TGTGCCACCTCCTCCGGGACAGCCTACGAGCAGTACTTC
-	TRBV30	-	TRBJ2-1	CAWSDRDPRSNEQFF	TGTGCCTGGAGTGACCGGGACCCTAGAAGCAATGAGCAGTTCTTC
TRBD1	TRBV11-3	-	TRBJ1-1	CASSRGQGKITEAFF	TGTGCCAGCAGCAGGGGACAGGGGAAAATCACTGAAGCTTTCTTT
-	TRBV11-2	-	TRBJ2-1	CASILSRPLGNEQFF	TGTGCCAGCATCCTTAGTAGGCCTTTGGGCAATGAGCAGTTCTTC
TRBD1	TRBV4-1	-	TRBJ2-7	CASSQAEGAIYEQYF	TGCGCCAGCAGCCAAGCCGAGGGGGCGATCTACGAGCAGTACTTC
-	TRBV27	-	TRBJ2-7	CASSLYRAGEQYF	TGTGCCAGCAGTTTATACAGGGCTGGTGAGCAGTACTTC
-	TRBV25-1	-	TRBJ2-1	CASSGQGIHNEQFF	TGTGCCAGCAGTGGGCAGGGGATTCACAATGAGCAGTTCTTC
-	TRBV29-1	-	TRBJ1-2	CSVVTGGYTF	TGCAGCGTTGTGACTGGCGGCTACACCTTC
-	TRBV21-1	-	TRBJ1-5	CASSPPGLSLNQPQHF	TGTGCCAGCAGCCCGCCCGGGCTTTCTCTTAATCAGCCCCAGCATTTT
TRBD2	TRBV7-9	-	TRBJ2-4	CASSLALSGGHMNIQYF	TGTGCCAGCAGCTTAGCGCTTAGCGGGGGCCATATGAACATTCAGTACTTC
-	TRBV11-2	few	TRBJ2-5	CASTLGMGLRETQYF	TGTGCCAGCACTCTCGGTATGGGTCTCAGGGAGACCCAGTACTTC
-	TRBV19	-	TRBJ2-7	CASSIATGYEQYF	TGTGCCAGTAGTATAGCCACGGGATACGAGCAGTACTTC
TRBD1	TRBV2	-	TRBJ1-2	CASSDLTGGYDGYTF	TGTGCCAGCAGTGATTTGACAGGGGGGTATGATGGCTACACCTTC
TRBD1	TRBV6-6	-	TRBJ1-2	CASSYLPGGLFYGYTF	TGTGCCAGCAGTTACCTTCCAGGGGGCCTTTTCTATGGCTACACCTTC